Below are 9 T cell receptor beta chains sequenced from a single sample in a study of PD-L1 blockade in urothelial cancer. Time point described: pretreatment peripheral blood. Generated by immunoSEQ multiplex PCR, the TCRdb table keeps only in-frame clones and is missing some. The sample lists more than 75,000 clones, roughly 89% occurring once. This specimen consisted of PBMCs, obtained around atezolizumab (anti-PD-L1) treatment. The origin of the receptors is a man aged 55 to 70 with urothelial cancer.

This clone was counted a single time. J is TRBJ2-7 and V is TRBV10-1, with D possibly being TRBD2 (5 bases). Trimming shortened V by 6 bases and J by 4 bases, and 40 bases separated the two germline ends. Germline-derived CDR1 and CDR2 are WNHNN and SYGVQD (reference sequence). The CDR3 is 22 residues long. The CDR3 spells CASRFGTIKTLREPKTCYEQYF. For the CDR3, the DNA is TGCGCCAGCAGGTTCGGAACGATTAAGACCCTTCGGGAACCTAAAACCTGTTACGAGCAGTACTTC.

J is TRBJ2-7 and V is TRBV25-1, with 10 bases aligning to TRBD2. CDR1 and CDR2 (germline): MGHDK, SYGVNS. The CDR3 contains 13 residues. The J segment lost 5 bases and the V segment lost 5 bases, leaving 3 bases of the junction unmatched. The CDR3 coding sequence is TGTGCCAGCAGTTCTAGCGGGAGACACGAGCAGTACTTC. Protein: CASSSSGRHEQYF.

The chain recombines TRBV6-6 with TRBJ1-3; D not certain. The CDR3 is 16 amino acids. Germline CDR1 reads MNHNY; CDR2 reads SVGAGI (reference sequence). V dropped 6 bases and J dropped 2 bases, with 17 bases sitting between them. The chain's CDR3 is CASSLAETGAGNTIYF. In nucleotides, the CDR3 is TGTGCCAGCAGCCTAGCCGAAACCGGCGCTGGAAACACCATATATTTT.

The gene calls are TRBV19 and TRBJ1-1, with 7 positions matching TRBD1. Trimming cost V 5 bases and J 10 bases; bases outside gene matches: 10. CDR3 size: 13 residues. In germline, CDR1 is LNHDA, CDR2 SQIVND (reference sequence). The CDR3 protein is CASSREGQSLAFF. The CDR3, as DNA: TGTGCCAGTAGTCGGGAGGGACAGAGTCTAGCTTTCTTT.

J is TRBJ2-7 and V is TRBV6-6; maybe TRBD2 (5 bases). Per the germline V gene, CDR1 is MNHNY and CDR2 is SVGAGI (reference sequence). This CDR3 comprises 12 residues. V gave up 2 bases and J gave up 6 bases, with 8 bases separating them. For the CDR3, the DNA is TGTGCCAGCAGTTACCAGAGCGGCGAGCAGTACTTC. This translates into CASSYQSGEQYF.

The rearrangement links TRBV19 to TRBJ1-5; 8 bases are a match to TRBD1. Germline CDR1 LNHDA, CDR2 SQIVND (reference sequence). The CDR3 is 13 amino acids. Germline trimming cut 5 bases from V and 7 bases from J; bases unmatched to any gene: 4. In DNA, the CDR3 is TGTGCCAGTAGTCCCCAGGGGGCACAGCCCCAGCATTTT. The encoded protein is CASSPQGAQPQHF.

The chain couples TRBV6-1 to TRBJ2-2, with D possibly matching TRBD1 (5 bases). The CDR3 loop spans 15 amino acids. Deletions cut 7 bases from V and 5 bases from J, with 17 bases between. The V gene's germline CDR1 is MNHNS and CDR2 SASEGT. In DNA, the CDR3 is TGTGCCAGCATCCGTATAGGGGCTGAAACCGGGGAGCTGTTTTTT. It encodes CASIRIGAETGELFF.

As DNA, the CDR3 is TGCGCCAGCAGCCCGGGACAGGGGAACTTGGGCAAAAACATTCAGTACTTC. Its translation: CASSPGQGNLGKNIQYF. The chain joins TRBV5-1 to TRBJ2-4; 10 bases agree with TRBD1. CDR1 is SGHRS, CDR2 YFSETQ, per germline. The CDR3 is 17 amino acids. J gave up 3 bases and V 4 bases, and 10 bases lay outside the gene matches.

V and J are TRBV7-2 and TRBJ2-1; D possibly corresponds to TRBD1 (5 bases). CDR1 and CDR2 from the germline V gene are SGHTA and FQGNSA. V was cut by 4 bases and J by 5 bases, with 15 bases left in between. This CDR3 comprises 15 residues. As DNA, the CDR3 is TGTGCCAGCAGCTCCTGGACATCCCTAAACAATGAGCAGTTCTTC. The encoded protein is CASSSWTSLNNEQFF.